This is a list of T cell receptor beta chains from one sample in a study of radiotherapy plus CTLA-4 blockade in lung cancer. Produced via immunoSEQ multiplex PCR; TCRdb's table is partial and in-frame only. Of more than 30,000 clones listed, 70% were seen once; the top ten hold 3.5% to 4.5%. This sample comprised peripheral blood, obtained from a patient treated with radiotherapy plus ipilimumab. These receptor sequences come from a human donor with non-small cell lung cancer who had stable disease on radiotherapy plus ipilimumab. Both conserved end residues are part of each CDR3. A D gene is named only where the DNA matches it firmly. Clone size is not always given. Where it is, it says once, few, many or a class for expanded clones.

v_gene: TRBV19
d_gene: NA
j_gene: TRBJ1-5
abundance: NA
CDR3nt: TGTGCCAGTAGTATTAGGCAGGGGAATCAGCCCCAGCATTTT
CDR3aa: CASSIRQGNQPQHF

v_gene: TRBV10-2
d_gene: NA
j_gene: TRBJ1-4
abundance: medium-sized
CDR3nt: TGCGCCAGCAGTGGGGGCCGATATGAAAAACTGTTTTTT
CDR3aa: CASSGGRYEKLFF

v_gene: TRBV16
d_gene: NA
j_gene: TRBJ2-2
abundance: NA
CDR3nt: TGTGCCAGCAGCCCGTCGCGGTCATCCAACACCGGGGAGCTGTTTTTT
CDR3aa: CASSPSRSSNTGELFF

v_gene: TRBV11-2
d_gene: TRBD2
j_gene: TRBJ2-2
abundance: NA
CDR3nt: TGTGCCAGCAGCGAGCGACTAGCGGGAGGGAACGGGGAGCTGTTTTTT
CDR3aa: CASSERLAGGNGELFF

v_gene: TRBV11-3
d_gene: TRBD1
j_gene: TRBJ1-2
abundance: few
CDR3nt: TGTGCCAGCAGCTCGGACAGGTTCAACTATGGCTACACCTTC
CDR3aa: CASSSDRFNYGYTF

v_gene: TRBV19
d_gene: TRBD2
j_gene: TRBJ2-1
abundance: NA
CDR3nt: TGTGCCAGTAGTCTTCCGACTAGCGGGAGGCTATCCAAGCAGTTCTTC
CDR3aa: CASSLPTSGRLSKQFF

v_gene: TRBV28
d_gene: NA
j_gene: TRBJ2-7
abundance: once
CDR3nt: TGTGCCAGCAGTTCAAATGTAAAGCAGTACTTC
CDR3aa: CASSSNVKQYF

v_gene: TRBV18
d_gene: TRBD2
j_gene: TRBJ2-3
abundance: NA
CDR3nt: TGTGCCAGCTCACAGAGTAGCGGGGGCACAGATACGCAGTATTTT
CDR3aa: CASSQSSGGTDTQYF

v_gene: TRBV6-5
d_gene: NA
j_gene: TRBJ2-4
abundance: NA
CDR3nt: TGTGCCAGCTCCCCTCGGAGGGGAGAGGGGGGGCAGTACTTC
CDR3aa: CASSPRRGEGGQYF

v_gene: TRBV19
d_gene: NA
j_gene: TRBJ2-7
abundance: medium-sized
CDR3nt: TGTGCCAGTAAGGCACGGAGCTCCTACGAGCAGTACTTC
CDR3aa: CASKARSSYEQYF

v_gene: TRBV2
d_gene: TRBD2
j_gene: TRBJ2-7
abundance: NA
CDR3nt: TGTGCCATCAGGACTAGCGAGATTTACGAGCAGTACTTC
CDR3aa: CAIRTSEIYEQYF

v_gene: TRBV4-2
d_gene: TRBD1
j_gene: TRBJ2-3
abundance: NA
CDR3nt: TGTGCCAGCAGCCAAGAGGGGGGATGGACAGGGGGCACAGATACGCAGTATTTT
CDR3aa: CASSQEGGWTGGTDTQYF

v_gene: TRBV9
d_gene: NA
j_gene: TRBJ1-4
abundance: NA
CDR3nt: TGTGCCAGCTTAAGAGTCGCTGGTAATGAAAAACTGTTTTTT
CDR3aa: CASLRVAGNEKLFF

v_gene: TRBV28
d_gene: NA
j_gene: TRBJ1-5
abundance: few
CDR3nt: TGTGCCAGCAGTATACTAGGGGAGCAGCCCCAGCATTTT
CDR3aa: CASSILGEQPQHF

v_gene: TRBV7-9
d_gene: NA
j_gene: TRBJ1-2
abundance: NA
CDR3nt: TGTGCCAGCAGCCTTGACGGAACCCATGGCTACACCTTC
CDR3aa: CASSLDGTHGYTF

v_gene: TRBV2
d_gene: TRBD1
j_gene: TRBJ2-7
abundance: NA
CDR3nt: TGTGCCAGCATTCCGGGGACAGATTCGGCCGAGCAGTACTTC
CDR3aa: CASIPGTDSAEQYF

v_gene: TRBV6-1
d_gene: TRBD2
j_gene: TRBJ2-3
abundance: NA
CDR3nt: TGTGCCAGCAGTGAAGTTTGGTTTGCTAGCGGGCGTCGCACAGATACGCAGTATTTT
CDR3aa: CASSEVWFASGRRTDTQYF

v_gene: TRBV7-8
d_gene: TRBD1
j_gene: TRBJ2-5
abundance: once
CDR3nt: TGTGCCAGCAGCTTATACAGGGGGTCGGAGACCCAGTACTTC
CDR3aa: CASSLYRGSETQYF

v_gene: TRBV11-2
d_gene: TRBD2
j_gene: TRBJ2-5
abundance: NA
CDR3nt: TGTGCCAGCAGCTTAGCTAAACTAGCGGGCCAAGAGACCCAGTACTTC
CDR3aa: CASSLAKLAGQETQYF

v_gene: TRBV6-1
d_gene: NA
j_gene: TRBJ2-3
abundance: NA
CDR3nt: TGTGCCAGCAGTGCCCTAGGACTGTCCACAGATACGCAGTATTTT
CDR3aa: CASSALGLSTDTQYF

v_gene: TRBV5-8
d_gene: TRBD1
j_gene: TRBJ2-7
abundance: NA
CDR3nt: TGTGCCAGCAGCTGGGTAACGAGACAGGGACGTCCCTACGAGCAGTACTTC
CDR3aa: CASSWVTRQGRPYEQYF

v_gene: TRBV4-2
d_gene: NA
j_gene: TRBJ2-5
abundance: NA
CDR3nt: TGTGCCAGCAGCCAAGATTTCGAGACCCAGTACTTC
CDR3aa: CASSQDFETQYF

v_gene: TRBV5-1
d_gene: NA
j_gene: TRBJ2-7
abundance: NA
CDR3nt: TGCGCCAGCAGCTTGAGCAGGGTGCGAGAGCAGTACTTC
CDR3aa: CASSLSRVREQYF

v_gene: TRBV5-1
d_gene: TRBD2
j_gene: TRBJ2-7
abundance: NA
CDR3nt: TGCGCCAGCAGCTTGCGCAGCGGGAGGGACTCCTACGAGCAGTACTTC
CDR3aa: CASSLRSGRDSYEQYF

v_gene: TRBV28
d_gene: TRBD1
j_gene: TRBJ1-2
abundance: NA
CDR3nt: TGTGCCAGCAGTTTGCCACAGGGACAGGGGGGCGGCTACACCTTC
CDR3aa: CASSLPQGQGGGYTF

v_gene: TRBV19
d_gene: TRBD1
j_gene: TRBJ1-1
abundance: NA
CDR3nt: TGTGCCAGTAGTATCGACAGGGGGATGAACACTGAAGCTTTCTTT
CDR3aa: CASSIDRGMNTEAFF

v_gene: TRBV11-2
d_gene: NA
j_gene: TRBJ2-1
abundance: NA
CDR3nt: TGTGCCAGCAGCTTATGGGGACCCTACAATGAGCAGTTCTTC
CDR3aa: CASSLWGPYNEQFF

v_gene: TRBV27
d_gene: NA
j_gene: TRBJ2-2
abundance: few
CDR3nt: TGTGCCAGCAGTTTATCGCTAAGACCCGGCGGTCGCGGGGAGCTGTTTTTT
CDR3aa: CASSLSLRPGGRGELFF

v_gene: TRBV7-6
d_gene: NA
j_gene: TRBJ2-1
abundance: NA
CDR3nt: TGTGCCAGCAGCGTAGGGACCTACAATGAGCAGTTCTTC
CDR3aa: CASSVGTYNEQFF

v_gene: TRBV6-6
d_gene: NA
j_gene: TRBJ2-7
abundance: NA
CDR3nt: TGTGCCAGCAGCGTGCGAGCTGGGACCTACGAGCAGTACTTC
CDR3aa: CASSVRAGTYEQYF

v_gene: TRBV11-3
d_gene: TRBD2
j_gene: TRBJ2-7
abundance: NA
CDR3nt: TGTGCCAGCAGCCCGGATAGCGGGACGACCTACGAGCAGTACTTC
CDR3aa: CASSPDSGTTYEQYF

v_gene: TRBV6-5
d_gene: TRBD2
j_gene: TRBJ2-7
abundance: few
CDR3nt: TGTGCCAGCACCCCGGGTCTAGCGGGGGGCGAGCAGTACTTC
CDR3aa: CASTPGLAGGEQYF

v_gene: TRBV5-1
d_gene: NA
j_gene: TRBJ2-1
abundance: NA
CDR3nt: TGCGCCAGCAGCTCTCCCGGTTCCGTTCCGGGTGAGCAGTTCTTC
CDR3aa: CASSSPGSVPGEQFF

v_gene: TRBV30
d_gene: NA
j_gene: TRBJ1-4
abundance: NA
CDR3nt: TGTGCCTGGAGTGTATGGACAGCCATGAGCGAAAAACTGTTTTTT
CDR3aa: CAWSVWTAMSEKLFF

v_gene: TRBV11-3
d_gene: NA
j_gene: TRBJ1-1
abundance: NA
CDR3nt: TGTGCCAGCAGCTTAGTGCAATTCGGGCGGGGGGGCGCGAACACTGAAGCTTTCTTT
CDR3aa: CASSLVQFGRGGANTEAFF

v_gene: TRBV7-2
d_gene: TRBD1
j_gene: TRBJ2-4
abundance: NA
CDR3nt: TGTGCCAGCAGCTTAAGTGGGACAGGGTTTGACATTCAGTACTTC
CDR3aa: CASSLSGTGFDIQYF

v_gene: TRBV6-6
d_gene: TRBD1
j_gene: TRBJ1-1
abundance: NA
CDR3nt: TGTGCCAGCTCTGCGACAGGGGCTATGGAAGCTTTCTTT
CDR3aa: CASSATGAMEAFF

v_gene: TRBV5-1
d_gene: TRBD1
j_gene: TRBJ2-4
abundance: once
CDR3nt: TGCGCCAGCAGCTTGGCCGAGGACAGGGGGCGAGCCAAAAACATTCAGTACTTC
CDR3aa: CASSLAEDRGRAKNIQYF

v_gene: TRBV28
d_gene: TRBD2
j_gene: TRBJ2-3
abundance: few
CDR3nt: TGTGCCAGCAGGCGTAAAACTAGCGGGAGGACAGATACGCAGTATTTT
CDR3aa: CASRRKTSGRTDTQYF

v_gene: TRBV5-1
d_gene: TRBD2
j_gene: TRBJ2-7
abundance: NA
CDR3nt: TGCGCCAGCAGTCGGTGGGGGACTAGCGACCCCTACGAGCAGTACTTC
CDR3aa: CASSRWGTSDPYEQYF

v_gene: TRBV6-6
d_gene: NA
j_gene: TRBJ1-4
abundance: NA
CDR3nt: TGTGCCAGCAGTTACTCGATCGGCGACCCGCCCGGAAAACTGTTTTTT
CDR3aa: CASSYSIGDPPGKLFF

v_gene: TRBV19
d_gene: NA
j_gene: TRBJ2-3
abundance: NA
CDR3nt: TGTGCCAGTAGCCTCTCCGGCGGGCGACGAAGCACAGATACGCAGTATTTT
CDR3aa: CASSLSGGRRSTDTQYF

v_gene: TRBV4-1
d_gene: NA
j_gene: TRBJ2-7
abundance: NA
CDR3nt: TGCGCCAGCAGCCAAACCGCGGGACCCTACGAGCAGTACTTC
CDR3aa: CASSQTAGPYEQYF

v_gene: TRBV19
d_gene: NA
j_gene: TRBJ1-1
abundance: NA
CDR3nt: TGTGCCAGTAGTATGGGCTCCAACACTGAAGCTTTCTTT
CDR3aa: CASSMGSNTEAFF

v_gene: TRBV2
d_gene: TRBD2
j_gene: TRBJ2-3
abundance: NA
CDR3nt: TGTGCCAGCAGACGCCGGGGGGGGACTACAGATACGCAGTATTTT
CDR3aa: CASRRRGGTTDTQYF

v_gene: TRBV19
d_gene: NA
j_gene: TRBJ1-5
abundance: NA
CDR3nt: TGTGCCAGTAGTATAGGTTTGAGAAATCAGCCCCAGCATTTT
CDR3aa: CASSIGLRNQPQHF